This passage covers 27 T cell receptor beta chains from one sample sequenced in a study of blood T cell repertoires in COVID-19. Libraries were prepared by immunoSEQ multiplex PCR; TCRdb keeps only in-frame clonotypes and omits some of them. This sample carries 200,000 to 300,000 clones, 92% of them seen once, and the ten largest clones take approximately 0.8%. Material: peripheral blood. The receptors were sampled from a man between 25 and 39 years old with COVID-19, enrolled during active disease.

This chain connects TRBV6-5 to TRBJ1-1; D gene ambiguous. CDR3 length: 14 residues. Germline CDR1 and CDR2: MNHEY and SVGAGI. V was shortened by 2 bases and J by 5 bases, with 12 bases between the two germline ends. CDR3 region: CASSYIRTGTEAFF. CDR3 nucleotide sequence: TGTGCCAGCAGTTACATCCGGACTGGGACTGAAGCTTTCTTT.

This chain's CDR3 is CASSARVGDNEQFF. The CDR3 DNA sequence: TGTGCCAGCAGTGCCAGGGTCGGAGATAATGAGCAGTTCTTC. V gene TRBV25-1 combines with J gene TRBJ2-1; tentative D call: TRBD1 (5 bases). The CDR3 runs to 14 residues. V dropped 4 bases and J dropped 7 bases, with 14 bases sitting between them. The V gene's germline CDR1 is MGHDK and CDR2 SYGVNS.

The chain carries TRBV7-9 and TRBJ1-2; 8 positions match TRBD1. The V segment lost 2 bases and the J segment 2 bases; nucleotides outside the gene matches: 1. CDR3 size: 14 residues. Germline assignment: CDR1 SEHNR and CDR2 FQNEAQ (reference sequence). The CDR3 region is CASSLQGANYGYTF. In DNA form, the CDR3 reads TGTGCCAGCAGCTTACAGGGGGCGAACTATGGCTACACCTTC.

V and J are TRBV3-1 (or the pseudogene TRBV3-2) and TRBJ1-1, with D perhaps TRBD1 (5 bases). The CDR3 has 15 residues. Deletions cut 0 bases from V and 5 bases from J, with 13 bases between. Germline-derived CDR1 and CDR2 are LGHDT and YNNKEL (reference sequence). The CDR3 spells CASSQDQGDGTEAFF. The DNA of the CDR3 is TGTGCCAGCAGCCAAGATCAAGGGGATGGAACTGAAGCTTTCTTT.

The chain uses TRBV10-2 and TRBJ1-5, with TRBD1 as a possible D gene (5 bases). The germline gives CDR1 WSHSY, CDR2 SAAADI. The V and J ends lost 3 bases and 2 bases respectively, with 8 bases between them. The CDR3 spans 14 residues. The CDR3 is CASSDREGNQPQHF. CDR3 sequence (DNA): TGCGCCAGCAGTGACAGGGAGGGCAATCAGCCCCAGCATTTT.

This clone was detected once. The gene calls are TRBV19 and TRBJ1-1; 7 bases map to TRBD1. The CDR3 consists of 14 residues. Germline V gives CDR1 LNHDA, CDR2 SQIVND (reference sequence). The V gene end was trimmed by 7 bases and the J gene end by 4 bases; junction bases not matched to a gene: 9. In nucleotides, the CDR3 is TGTGCCAGTACCCTACTGGCAGGGGGCACTGAAGCTTTCTTT. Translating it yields CASTLLAGGTEAFF.

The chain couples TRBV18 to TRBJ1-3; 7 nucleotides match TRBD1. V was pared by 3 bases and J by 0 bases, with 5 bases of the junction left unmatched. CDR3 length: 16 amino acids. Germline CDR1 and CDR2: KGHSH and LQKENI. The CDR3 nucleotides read TGTGCCAGCTCACCGAGGGACAGTAGCTCTGGAAACACCATATATTTT. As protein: CASSPRDSSSGNTIYF.

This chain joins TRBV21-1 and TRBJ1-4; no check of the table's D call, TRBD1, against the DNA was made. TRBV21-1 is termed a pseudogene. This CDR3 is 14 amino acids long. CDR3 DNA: TGTGCCAGCAGCGTCAGGGGAAGGAATGAAAAACTGTTTTTT. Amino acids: CASSVRGRNEKLFF.

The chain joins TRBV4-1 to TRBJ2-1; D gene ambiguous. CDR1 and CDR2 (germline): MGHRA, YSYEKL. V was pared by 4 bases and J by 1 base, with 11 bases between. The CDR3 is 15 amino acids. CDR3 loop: CASSLEAASYNEQFF. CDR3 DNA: TGCGCCAGCAGCCTAGAGGCCGCATCCTACAATGAGCAGTTCTTC.

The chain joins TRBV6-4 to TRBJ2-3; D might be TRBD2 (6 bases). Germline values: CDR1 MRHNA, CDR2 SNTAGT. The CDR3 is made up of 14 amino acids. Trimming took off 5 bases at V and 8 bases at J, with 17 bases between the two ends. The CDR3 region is CASSPDYKSGTQYF. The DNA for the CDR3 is TGTGCCAGCAGTCCGGACTACAAGTCGGGTACGCAGTATTTT.

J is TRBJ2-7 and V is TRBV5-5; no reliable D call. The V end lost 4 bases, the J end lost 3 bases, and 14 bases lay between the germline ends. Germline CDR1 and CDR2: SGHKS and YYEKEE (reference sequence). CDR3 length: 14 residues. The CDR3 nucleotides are TGTGCCAGCAGCCCCCTTAGCTACGGCTACGAGCAGTACTTC. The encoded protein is CASSPLSYGYEQYF.

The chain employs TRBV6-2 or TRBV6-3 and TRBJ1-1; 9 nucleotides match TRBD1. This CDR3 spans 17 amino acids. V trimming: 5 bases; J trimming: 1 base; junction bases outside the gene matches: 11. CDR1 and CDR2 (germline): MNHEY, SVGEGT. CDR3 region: CASSPGRTGVKNTEAFF. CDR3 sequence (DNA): TGTGCCAGCAGTCCGGGCAGGACAGGGGTTAAGAACACTGAAGCTTTCTTT.

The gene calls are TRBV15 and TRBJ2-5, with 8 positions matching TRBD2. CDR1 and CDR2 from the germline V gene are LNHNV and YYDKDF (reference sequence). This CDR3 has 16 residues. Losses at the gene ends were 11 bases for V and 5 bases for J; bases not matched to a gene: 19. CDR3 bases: TGTGCCTCGTGTGGGAGAGCGGGGGAGCCCCTGGAGACCCAGTACTTC. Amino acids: CASCGRAGEPLETQYF.

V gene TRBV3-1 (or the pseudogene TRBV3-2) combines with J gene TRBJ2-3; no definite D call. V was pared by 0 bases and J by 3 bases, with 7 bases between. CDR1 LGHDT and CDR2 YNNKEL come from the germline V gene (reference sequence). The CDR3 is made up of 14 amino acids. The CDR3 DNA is TGTGCCAGCAGCCAAGATTTATCGACAGATACGCAGTATTTT. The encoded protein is CASSQDLSTDTQYF.

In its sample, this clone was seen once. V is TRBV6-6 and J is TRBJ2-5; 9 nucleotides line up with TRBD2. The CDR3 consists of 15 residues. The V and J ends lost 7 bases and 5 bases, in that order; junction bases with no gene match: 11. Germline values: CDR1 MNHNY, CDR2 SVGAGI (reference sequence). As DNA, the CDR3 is TGTGCCAGCACCCTCATGAGCGGGGGGCAGGAGACCCAGTACTTC. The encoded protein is CASTLMSGGQETQYF.

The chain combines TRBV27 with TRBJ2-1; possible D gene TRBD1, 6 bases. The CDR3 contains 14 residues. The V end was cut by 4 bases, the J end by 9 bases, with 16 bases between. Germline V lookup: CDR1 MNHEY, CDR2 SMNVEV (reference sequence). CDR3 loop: CASSYGTSASEQFF. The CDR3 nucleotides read TGTGCCAGCAGTTATGGGACATCGGCATCTGAGCAGTTCTTC.

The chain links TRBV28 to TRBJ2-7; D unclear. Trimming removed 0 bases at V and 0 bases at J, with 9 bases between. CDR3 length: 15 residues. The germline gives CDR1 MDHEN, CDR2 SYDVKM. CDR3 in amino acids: CASSLWEGGSYEQYF. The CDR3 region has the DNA TGTGCCAGCAGTTTATGGGAAGGCGGCTCCTACGAGCAGTACTTC.

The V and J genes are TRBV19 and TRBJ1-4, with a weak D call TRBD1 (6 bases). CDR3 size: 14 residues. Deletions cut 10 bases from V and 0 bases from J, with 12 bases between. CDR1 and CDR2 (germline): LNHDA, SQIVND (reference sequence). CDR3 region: CATTQGSTNEKLFF. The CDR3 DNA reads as TGTGCCACCACCCAGGGGTCAACTAATGAAAAACTGTTTTTT. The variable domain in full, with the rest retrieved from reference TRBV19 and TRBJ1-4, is DGGITQSPKYLFRKEGQNVTLSCEQNLNHDAMYWYRQDPGQGLRLIYYSQIVNDFQKGDIAEGYSVSREKKESFPLTVTSAQKNPTAFYLCATTQGSTNEKLFFGSGTQLSVL.

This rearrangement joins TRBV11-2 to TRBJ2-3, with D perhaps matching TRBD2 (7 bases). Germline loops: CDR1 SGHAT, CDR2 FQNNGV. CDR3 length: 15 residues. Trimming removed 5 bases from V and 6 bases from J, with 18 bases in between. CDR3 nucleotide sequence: TGTGCCAGCAGCCCTGGGGGCGGGGGTATTGATACGCAGTATTTT. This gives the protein CASSPGGGGIDTQYF.

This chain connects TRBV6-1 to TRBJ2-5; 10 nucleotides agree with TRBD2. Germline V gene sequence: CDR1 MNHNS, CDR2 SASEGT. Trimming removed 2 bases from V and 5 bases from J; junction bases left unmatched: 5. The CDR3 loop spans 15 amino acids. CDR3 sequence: CASSEFSGGSETQYF. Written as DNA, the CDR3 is TGTGCCAGCAGTGAATTTAGCGGGGGGTCGGAGACCCAGTACTTC.

In DNA, the CDR3 is TGTGCCAGCAGTGAAGCGGCAGGGGTCGACACTGAAGCTTTCTTT. It encodes CASSEAAGVDTEAFF. The chain combines TRBV6-1 with TRBJ1-1, with D possibly being TRBD1 (6 bases). The CDR3 length is 15 residues. Trimming pared 0 bases from V and 3 bases from J, leaving 11 bases between. The germline V gene encodes CDR1 MNHNS and CDR2 SASEGT.

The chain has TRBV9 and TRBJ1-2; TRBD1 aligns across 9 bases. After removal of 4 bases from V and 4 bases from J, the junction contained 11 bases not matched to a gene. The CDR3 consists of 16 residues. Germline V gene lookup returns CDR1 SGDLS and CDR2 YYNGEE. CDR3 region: CASSPLDRGGTYGYTF. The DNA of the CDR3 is TGTGCCAGCAGCCCACTTGACAGGGGGGGGACCTATGGCTACACCTTC.

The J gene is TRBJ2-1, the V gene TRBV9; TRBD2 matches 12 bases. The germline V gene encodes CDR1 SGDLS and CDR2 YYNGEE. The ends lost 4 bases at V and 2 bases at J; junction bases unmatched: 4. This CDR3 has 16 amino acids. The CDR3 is CASSTLAGGPYNEQFF. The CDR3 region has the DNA TGTGCCAGCAGCACCCTAGCGGGGGGGCCCTACAATGAGCAGTTCTTC. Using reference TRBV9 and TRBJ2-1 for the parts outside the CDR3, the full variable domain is DSGVTQTPKHLITATGQRVTLRCSPRSGDLSVYWYQQSLDQGLQFLIQYYNGEERAKGNILERFSAQQFPDLHSELNLSSLELGDSALYFCASSTLAGGPYNEQFFGPGTRLTVL.

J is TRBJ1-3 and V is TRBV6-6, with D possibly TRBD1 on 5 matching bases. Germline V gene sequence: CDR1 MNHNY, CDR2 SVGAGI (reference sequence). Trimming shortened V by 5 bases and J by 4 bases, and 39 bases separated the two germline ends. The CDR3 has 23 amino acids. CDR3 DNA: TGTGCCAGCAGTCGCCGGGTGGGGCCCCCTCAACCCCGAAGTGGGATTTCGGGAAACACCATATATTTT. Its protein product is CASSRRVGPPQPRSGISGNTIYF.

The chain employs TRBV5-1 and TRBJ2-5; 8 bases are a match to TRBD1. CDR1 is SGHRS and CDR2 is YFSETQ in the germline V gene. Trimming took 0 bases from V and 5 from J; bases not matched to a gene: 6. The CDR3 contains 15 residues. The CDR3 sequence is CASSLGRQGKETQYF. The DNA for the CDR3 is TGCGCCAGCAGCTTGGGACGACAGGGGAAGGAGACCCAGTACTTC.

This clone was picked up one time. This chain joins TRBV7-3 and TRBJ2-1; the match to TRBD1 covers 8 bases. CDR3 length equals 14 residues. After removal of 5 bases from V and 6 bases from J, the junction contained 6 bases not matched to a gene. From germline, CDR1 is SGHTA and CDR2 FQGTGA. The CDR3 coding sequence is TGTGCCAGCAGCGAGGGAGACAGGGGCAATGAGCAGTTCTTC. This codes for CASSEGDRGNEQFF.

The CDR3 sequence: CASSLDPGGGYTF. The CDR3 DNA reads as TGCGCCAGCAGCTTGGATCCAGGGGGAGGCTACACCTTC. The chain joins TRBV5-1 to TRBJ1-2; 7 nucleotides match TRBD1. The CDR3 is 13 residues long. Germline CDR1 reads SGHRS; CDR2 reads YFSETQ. With V trimmed by 0 bases and J by 8 bases, 4 bases remained unmatched.